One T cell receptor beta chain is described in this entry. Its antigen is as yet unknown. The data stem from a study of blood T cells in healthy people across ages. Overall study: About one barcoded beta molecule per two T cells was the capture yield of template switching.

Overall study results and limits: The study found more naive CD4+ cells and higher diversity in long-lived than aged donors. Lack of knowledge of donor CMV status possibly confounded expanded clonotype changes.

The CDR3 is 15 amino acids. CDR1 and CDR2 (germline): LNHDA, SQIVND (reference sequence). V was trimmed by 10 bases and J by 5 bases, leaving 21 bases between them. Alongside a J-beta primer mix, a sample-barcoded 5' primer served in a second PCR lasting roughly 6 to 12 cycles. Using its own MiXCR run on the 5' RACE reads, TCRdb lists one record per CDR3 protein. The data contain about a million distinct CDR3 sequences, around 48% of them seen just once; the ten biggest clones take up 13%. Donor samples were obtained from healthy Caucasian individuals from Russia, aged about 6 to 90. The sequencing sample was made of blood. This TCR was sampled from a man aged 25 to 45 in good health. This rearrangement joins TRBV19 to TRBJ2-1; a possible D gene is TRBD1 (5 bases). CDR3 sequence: CATSGQGPRNNEQFF. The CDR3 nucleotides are TGTGCCACCTCCGGACAAGGACCACGGAACAATGAGCAGTTCTTC. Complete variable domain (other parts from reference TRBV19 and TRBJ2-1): DGGITQSPKYLFRKEGQNVTLSCEQNLNHDAMYWYRQDPGQGLRLIYYSQIVNDFQKGDIAEGYSVSREKKESFPLTVTSAQKNPTAFYLCATSGQGPRNNEQFFGPGTRLTVL.